The 18 T cell receptor beta chains in this list originate from one sample, sequenced in a study of vaccination and CD4 T cells after COVID-19. Sequence data for DNA of cultured CD4+ T cells were generated by the Oncomine TCR Beta short-read assay. A single record per CDR3 protein comes from TCRdb applying MiXCR to the PCR reads. Here the sample spans about 16,000 distinct CDR3 sequences, 36% being singletons. The treatment here: roughly nine-day PBMC culture with coronavirus spike peptide pools or control peptides (ViraFEST assay). No antigens are known for them. Sequences were derived from CD4+ T cells from blood, cultured in vitro, sampled before SARS-CoV-2 vaccination. The origin of the receptors is a human donor who received a COVID-19 vaccine.

The V and J genes are TRBV5-1 and TRBJ1-2; D unclear. This CDR3 comprises 12 residues. Germline CDR1 is SGHRS and CDR2 is YFSETQ. The V end lost 0 bases, the J end lost 7 bases, and 7 bases lay between the germline ends. DNA for the CDR3: TGCGCCAGCAGCTTGGGCCCCGCTGGCTACACCTTC. It specifies CASSLGPAGYTF.

The rearrangement joins TRBV19 to TRBJ1-1; D ambiguous. From germline, CDR1 is LNHDA and CDR2 SQIVND (reference sequence). The CDR3 contains 13 residues. The germline V and J ends were trimmed by 5 bases and 5 bases, with 12 bases remaining between them. The CDR3 bases are TGTGCCAGTAGTCTAACACCTCGGACTGAAGCTTTCTTT. Translation gives CASSLTPRTEAFF.

CDR3 nucleotide sequence: TGCAGTGCTGATAGCGGGGGGGGGACAGATACGCAGTATTTT. This codes for CSADSGGGTDTQYF. The rearrangement links TRBV20-1 to TRBJ2-3, with TRBD2 identical over 11 bases. The germline V gene encodes CDR1 DFQATT and CDR2 SNEGSKA (reference sequence). Trimming removed 5 bases from V and 3 bases from J; junction bases left unmatched: 4. The CDR3 covers 14 residues.

The J gene is TRBJ1-2, the V gene TRBV5-6; the match to TRBD1 covers 9 bases. The CDR3 is made up of 14 amino acids. The V gene end was trimmed by 4 bases and the J gene end by 4 bases; junction bases not matched to a gene: 5. Germline assignment: CDR1 SGHDT and CDR2 YYEEEE. In DNA form, the CDR3 reads TGTGCCAGCAGCGGGACAGGGCTCGTCTATGGCTACACCTTC. It translates to CASSGTGLVYGYTF.

V gene TRBV5-1 combines with J gene TRBJ1-4; D perhaps matches TRBD1 (5 bases). The CDR3 loop spans 15 amino acids. Germline CDR1 reads SGHRS; CDR2 reads YFSETQ. Trimming took 3 bases from V and 8 from J, leaving 17 bases between them. CDR3 protein: CASSSRGGEEEKLFF. CDR3 DNA: TGCGCCAGCAGCTCCCGCGGGGGTGAGGAGGAAAAACTGTTTTTT.

In its sample, this clonotype was seen a few times. This chain joins TRBV20-1 and TRBJ1-2, with D possibly matching TRBD1 (5 bases). With 5 bases removed from V and 2 bases from J, the gap between germline ends came to 36 bases. The CDR3 consists of 21 residues. Per the germline V gene, CDR1 is DFQATT and CDR2 is SNEGSKA (reference sequence). The DNA of the CDR3 is TGCAGTGCTCCCGGGGCGGTTGTGCAGGGACGATATGCTATAAAGAACTATGGCTACACCTTC. Encoded protein: CSAPGAVVQGRYAIKNYGYTF.

This chain uses TRBV20-1 with TRBJ2-5; D is possibly TRBD2 (5 bases). The CDR3 consists of 15 residues. Between the trimmed V and J ends, which lost 0 bases and 5 bases, there was a span of 16 bases. The germline gives CDR1 DFQATT, CDR2 SNEGSKA (reference sequence). This CDR3 is CSARDVVDLQETQYF. CDR3 sequence (DNA): TGCAGTGCTAGAGATGTGGTGGACTTGCAGGAGACCCAGTACTTC.

CDR3 in amino acids: CSARDRRAAEVTDTQYF. CDR3 nucleotides: TGCAGTGCTAGAGATCGTAGGGCAGCTGAAGTCACAGATACGCAGTATTTT. This sequence joins TRBV20-1 and TRBJ2-3; D is undetermined. V was clipped by 0 bases and J by 2 bases, with 18 bases between them. Germline-derived CDR1 and CDR2 are DFQATT and SNEGSKA (reference sequence). The CDR3 consists of 17 residues.

Relative to its sample, this clonotype is medium-sized. This chain joins TRBV27 and TRBJ1-5; 10 nucleotides align to TRBD1. With V trimmed by 5 bases and J by 4 bases, 5 bases remained unmatched. CDR1 and CDR2 (germline): MNHEY, SMNVEV (reference sequence). The CDR3 consists of 15 residues. CDR3 protein: CASSRTGGVNQPQHF. In DNA form, the CDR3 reads TGTGCCAGCAGTCGGACAGGGGGGGTGAATCAGCCCCAGCATTTT.

The chain combines TRBV7-9 with TRBJ2-2; D is ambiguous. This CDR3 is built from 13 residues. V was shortened by 3 bases and J by 5 bases, with 7 bases between the two germline ends. Germline lookup yields CDR1 SEHNR and CDR2 FQNEAQ (reference sequence). CDR3 DNA sequence: TGTGCCAGCAGCTTCGATATAACCGGGGAGCTGTTTTTT. Translated: CASSFDITGELFF. Combining the CDR3 with reference TRBV7-9 and TRBJ2-2 gives the whole variable domain DTGVSQNPRHKITKRGQNVTFRCDPISEHNRLYWYRQTLGQGPEFLTYFQNEAQLEKSRLLSDRFSAERPKGSFSTLEIQRTEQGDSAMYLCASSFDITGELFFGEGSRLTVL.

This clonotype was recorded only once. V usage is TRBV3-1 and J usage is TRBJ1-5; no reliable D call. The CDR3 is 12 amino acids. V was clipped by 4 bases and J by 1 base, with 2 bases between them. The germline V gene encodes CDR1 LGHDT and CDR2 YNNKEL (reference sequence). The CDR3 region has the DNA TGTGCCAGCAGCCGCAGCAATCAGCCCCAGCATTTT. Protein: CASSRSNQPQHF.

The chain combines TRBV12-3 or TRBV12-4 with TRBJ1-5, with 9 nucleotides matching TRBD1. This CDR3 comprises 16 residues. Unmatched junction bases numbered 8, after V lost 6 bases and J lost 2 bases. CDR3 coding DNA: TGTGCCAGCAGACAGGGGGCCAGAAAGGGCAATCAGCCCCAGCATTTT. It codes for CASRQGARKGNQPQHF.

This clonotype turned up a few times. The chain couples TRBV6-1 to TRBJ2-3; tentatively, D is TRBD2 (7 bases). The V end was cut by 7 bases, the J end by 5 bases, with 10 bases between. The length of the CDR3 is 12 residues. Germline V gives CDR1 MNHNS, CDR2 SASEGT. The CDR3, as DNA: TGTGCCAGCAAGGGGGGGAAAGATACGCAGTATTTT. Translating gives CASKGGKDTQYF.

This clonotype was recorded a few times. The rearrangement links TRBV30 to TRBJ1-6, with D possibly matching TRBD1 (6 bases). CDR1 is GTSNPN, CDR2 SVGIG, per germline (reference sequence). V was pared by 0 bases and J by 7 bases, with 10 bases between. The CDR3 contains 14 residues. As DNA, the CDR3 is TGTGCCTGGAGTGTAGCCCAGGGGAATTCACCCCTCCACTTT. It yields the protein CAWSVAQGNSPLHF.

This clonotype was picked up a small number of times. J is TRBJ2-2 and V is TRBV7-8; D uncertain. CDR1 is SGHVS, CDR2 FQNEAQ, per germline. The V end lost 2 bases, the J end lost 3 bases, and 13 bases lay between the germline ends. CDR3 length equals 16 residues. The CDR3 is CASSLFGVRDTGELFF. CDR3 coding DNA: TGTGCCAGCAGCTTATTTGGGGTTCGGGACACCGGGGAGCTGTTTTTT.

This clonotype was detected a few times. The V gene is TRBV7-9, the J gene TRBJ1-3; possible D gene TRBD1, 5 bases. The V and J ends lost 5 bases and 0 bases respectively, with 14 bases between them. The CDR3 consists of 16 residues. Germline assignment: CDR1 SEHNR and CDR2 FQNEAQ (reference sequence). The CDR3 here is CASSPWDGSSGNTIYF. The CDR3 DNA is TGTGCCAGCAGCCCCTGGGACGGGAGCTCTGGAAACACCATATATTTT.

There are a few counts of this clonotype. The chain links TRBV6-1 to TRBJ1-3, with D unclear. V was shortened by 7 bases and J by 0 bases, with 7 bases between the two germline ends. The CDR3 covers 13 residues. Germline CDR1 MNHNS, CDR2 SASEGT. The CDR3, as DNA: TGTGCCAGCACCCCGCCCTCTGGAAACACCATATATTTT. This encodes CASTPPSGNTIYF.

The rearrangement links TRBV12-3 or TRBV12-4 to TRBJ2-1; TRBD2 might be the D (6 bases). Trimming took off 6 bases at V and 4 bases at J, with 25 bases between the two ends. The CDR3 totals 18 residues. CDR3 protein: CASSPTASVSGIYNEQFF. Here the CDR3 DNA reads TGTGCCAGCAGCCCTACCGCGTCGGTTAGCGGAATATACAATGAGCAGTTCTTC.